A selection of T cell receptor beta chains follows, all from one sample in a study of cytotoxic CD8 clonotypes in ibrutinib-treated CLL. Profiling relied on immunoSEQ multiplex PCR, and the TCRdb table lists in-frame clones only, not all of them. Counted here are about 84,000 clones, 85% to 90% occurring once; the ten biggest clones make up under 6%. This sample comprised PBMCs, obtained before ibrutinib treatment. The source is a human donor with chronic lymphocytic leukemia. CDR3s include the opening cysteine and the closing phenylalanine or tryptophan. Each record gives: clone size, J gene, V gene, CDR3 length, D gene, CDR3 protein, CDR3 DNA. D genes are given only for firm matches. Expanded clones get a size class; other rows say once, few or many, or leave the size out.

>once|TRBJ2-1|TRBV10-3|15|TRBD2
CAIMASGLSYNEQFF
TGTGCCATCATGGCTAGCGGACTCTCCTACAATGAGCAGTTCTTC
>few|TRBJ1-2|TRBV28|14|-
CAIGGAGGNYGYTF
TGTGCCATAGGCGGGGCGGGAGGTAACTATGGCTACACCTTC
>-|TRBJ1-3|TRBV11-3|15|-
CASSFRDTSGNTIYF
TGTGCCAGCAGCTTCCGGGACACCTCTGGAAACACCATATATTTT
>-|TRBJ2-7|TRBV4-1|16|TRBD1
CASSHLFRDRDYEQYF
TGCGCCAGCAGCCACCTATTCCGGGACAGGGACTACGAGCAGTACTTC
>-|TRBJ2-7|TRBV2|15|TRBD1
CASSDGTAKSYEQYF
TGTGCCAGCAGTGATGGGACAGCGAAGTCCTACGAGCAGTACTTC
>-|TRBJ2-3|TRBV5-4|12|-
CASSLVSDTQYF
TGTGCCAGCAGCTTAGTTTCGGATACGCAGTATTTT
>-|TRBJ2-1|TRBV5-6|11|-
CASSFLNEQFF
TGTGCCAGCAGCTTTTTGAATGAGCAGTTCTTC
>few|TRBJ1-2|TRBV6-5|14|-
CASSYSEGGYGYTF
TGTGCCAGCAGTTACTCCGAAGGGGGATATGGCTACACCTTC
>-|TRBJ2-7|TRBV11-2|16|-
CASSWLADPDSHEQYF
TGTGCCAGCAGCTGGCTTGCAGATCCAGACAGCCACGAGCAGTACTTC
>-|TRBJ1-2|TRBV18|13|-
CASSPPGVDGYTF
TGTGCCAGCTCACCACCAGGGGTTGATGGCTACACCTTC
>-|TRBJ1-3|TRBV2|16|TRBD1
CASRSGTGLSGNTIYF
TGTGCCAGCAGGTCCGGGACAGGGCTCTCTGGAAACACCATATATTTT
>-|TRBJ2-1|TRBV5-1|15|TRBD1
CASSLTGGAHNEQFF
TGCGCCAGCAGCCTGACAGGGGGGGCACACAATGAGCAGTTCTTC
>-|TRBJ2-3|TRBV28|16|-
CASSSYRPLFADTQYF
TGTGCCAGCAGTTCTTATAGGCCTTTGTTTGCCGATACGCAGTATTTT
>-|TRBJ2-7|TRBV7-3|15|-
CASSVQGGGAGEQYF
TGTGCCAGCAGCGTACAGGGCGGGGGAGCCGGCGAGCAGTACTTC
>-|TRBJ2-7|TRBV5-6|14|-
CASSFKGVTYEQYF
TGTGCCAGCAGCTTTAAGGGGGTGACCTACGAGCAGTACTTC
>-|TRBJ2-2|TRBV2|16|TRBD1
CASSEGQRKNTGELFF
TGTGCCAGCAGTGAGGGACAGAGAAAGAACACCGGGGAGCTGTTTTTT
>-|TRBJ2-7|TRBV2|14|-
CASTGLANSYEQYF
TGTGCCAGCACAGGACTTGCAAACTCCTACGAGCAGTACTTC
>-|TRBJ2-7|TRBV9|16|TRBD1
CASSVGDRENFREQYF
TGTGCCAGCAGCGTAGGGGACAGGGAGAATTTTCGCGAGCAGTACTTC
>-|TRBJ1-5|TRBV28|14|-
CASTYDESNQPQHF
TGTGCCAGCACCTACGACGAGAGCAATCAGCCCCAGCATTTT
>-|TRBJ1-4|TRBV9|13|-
CASRARTSEKLFF
TGTGCCAGCAGGGCCCGGACGAGCGAAAAACTGTTTTTT
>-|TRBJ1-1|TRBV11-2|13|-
CASSLPGVPEAFF
TGTGCCAGCAGCTTACCAGGGGTCCCTGAAGCTTTCTTT
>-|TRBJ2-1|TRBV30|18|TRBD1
CAWSVFSQGDLSYNEQFF
TGTGCCTGGAGTGTTTTTTCACAGGGGGACCTCTCCTACAATGAGCAGTTCTTC
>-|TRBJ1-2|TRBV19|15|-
CASTLGGGANYGYTF
TGTGCCAGTACGCTCGGCGGAGGAGCGAATTATGGCTACACCTTC
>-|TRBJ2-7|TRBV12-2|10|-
CASRPLGQYF
TGTGCAAGTCGCCCGTTAGGGCAGTACTTC
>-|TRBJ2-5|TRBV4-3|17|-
CASSQRGGPALGETQYF
TGCGCCAGCAGCCAAAGGGGGGGACCGGCTTTAGGAGAGACCCAGTACTTC
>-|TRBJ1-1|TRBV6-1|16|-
CASSEASGVGNTEAFF
TGTGCCAGCAGTGAAGCGAGCGGGGTGGGGAACACTGAAGCTTTCTTT
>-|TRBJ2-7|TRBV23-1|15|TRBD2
CASSQFRGRTYEQYF
TGCGCCAGCAGTCAATTCCGCGGGAGGACCTACGAGCAGTACTTC
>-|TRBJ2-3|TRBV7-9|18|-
CASSSQTRQGLFPDTQYF
TGTGCCAGCAGCTCCCAGACTAGACAGGGCCTCTTTCCAGATACGCAGTATTTT
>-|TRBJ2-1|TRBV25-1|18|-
CASSESLSIRSSYNEQFF
TGTGCCAGCAGTGAATCCCTCTCGATCCGAAGCTCCTACAATGAGCAGTTCTTC
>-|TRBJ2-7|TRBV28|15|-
CASSLFSVGSYEQYF
TGTGCCAGCAGTTTATTCAGTGTCGGGTCCTACGAGCAGTACTTC
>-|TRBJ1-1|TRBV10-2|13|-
CASSESGNTEAFF
TGCGCCAGCAGTGAGTCGGGGAACACTGAAGCTTTCTTT
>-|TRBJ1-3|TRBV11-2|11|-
CASSFGNTIYF
TGTGCCAGCAGCTTTGGAAACACCATATATTTT
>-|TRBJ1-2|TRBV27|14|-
CASSLKTALYGYTF
TGTGCCAGCAGTCTGAAGACAGCTCTCTATGGCTACACCTTC
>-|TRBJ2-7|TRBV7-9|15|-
CASSLSGASSYEQYF
TGTGCCAGCAGCTTATCGGGGGCGAGCTCCTACGAGCAGTACTTC
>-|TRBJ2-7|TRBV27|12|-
CASSLSTRELYF
TGTGCCAGCAGTTTATCTACACGGGAGCTGTACTTC
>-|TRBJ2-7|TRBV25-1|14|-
CASSEYGSNYEQYF
TGTGCCAGCAGTGAATACGGGTCCAACTACGAGCAGTACTTC
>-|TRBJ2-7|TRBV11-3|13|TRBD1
CASSLGQPYEQYF
TGTGCCAGCAGCCTGGGACAGCCCTACGAGCAGTACTTC
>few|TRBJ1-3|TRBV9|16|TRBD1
CASSARQGVAGNTIYF
TGTGCCAGCAGCGCCCGACAGGGGGTTGCTGGAAACACCATATATTTT
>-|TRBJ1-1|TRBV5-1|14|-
CASSLVSGATEAFF
TGCGCCAGCAGCTTGGTATCGGGGGCAACTGAAGCTTTCTTT
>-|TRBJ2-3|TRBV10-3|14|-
CAIGDRTETDTQYF
TGTGCCATCGGGGACCGGACGGAGACAGATACGCAGTATTTT
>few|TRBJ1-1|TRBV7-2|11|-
CASSRLTEAFF
TGTGCCAGCTCCAGGCTGACTGAAGCTTTCTTT